These 18 T cell receptor beta chains were all obtained from the same sample, sequenced in a study of post-analysis software for immune sequencing data. Study observations and caveats: Among roughly five TRBV segments more frequent in patients than controls were TRBV5-6, TRBV5-1 and TRBV20-1.

Tagging with unique molecular identifiers was a feature of the TCR beta cDNA libraries. TCRdb passed the PCR reads through MiXCR, listing each CDR3 protein once. Seen here are hundreds of thousands of distinct CDR3 sequences, approximately 57% observed once, and the top ten hold 4.6%. No antigen has been assigned to these receptors. The sample comprised blood. These receptors originate from a girl between 5 and 17 years old with multiple sclerosis.

The rearrangement joins TRBV29-1 to TRBJ2-5; weak D call: TRBD2 (5 bases). The DNA end lines up better with TRBJ2-7; the J call may be wrong. The germline V gene has CDR1 SQVTM and CDR2 ANQGSEA. This CDR3 has 13 residues. The DNA for the CDR3 is TGCAGCGTTGAAGGTCCGGGGAAGTACGAGCAGTACTTC. It encodes CSVEGPGKYEQYF.

CDR3 DNA: TGTGCCACCCTAACCCTAGCGGGAGGCTACTACGAGCAGTACTTC. As protein: CATLTLAGGYYEQYF. The genes are TRBV6-2 or TRBV6-3 and TRBJ2-7, with 11 nucleotides matching TRBD2. The CDR3 extends over 15 amino acids. V dropped 10 bases and J dropped 3; count of bases not matched to a gene: 11. Per germline, CDR1 MNHEY and CDR2 SVGEGT.

About this clonotype: The junction and the germline gene differ at one end; a read error may be behind it. The chain uses TRBV7-7 and TRBJ2-1; 7 nucleotides agree with TRBD2. This CDR3 is 13 amino acids long. Germline values: CDR1 SSHAT, CDR2 FNYEAQ (reference sequence). CDR3 loop: CASSLVAGDEQFF. CDR3 bases: TGTGCTAGCAGCTTAGTTGCGGGAGACGAGCAGTTCTTC.

This clonotype was counted between two and nine times. V and J are TRBV12-3 or TRBV12-4 and TRBJ2-6; D is perhaps TRBD1 (6 bases). CDR3 size: 17 residues. V lost 2 bases and J 0 bases, leaving 11 bases between the germline ends. The CDR3 protein is CASSLTGFHSGANVLTF. The CDR3, as DNA: TGTGCCAGCAGTTTAACAGGGTTCCACTCTGGGGCCAACGTCCTGACTTTC.

J is TRBJ1-1 and V is TRBV20-1; D uncertain. From germline, CDR1 is DFQATT and CDR2 SNEGSKA (reference sequence). The CDR3 runs 11 residues. The germline V and J ends were trimmed by 3 bases and 6 bases, with 8 bases remaining between them. CDR3 amino acids: CSASDWPEAFF. The CDR3 nucleotides read TGCAGTGCTAGCGATTGGCCTGAAGCTTTCTTT.

This rearrangement joins TRBV20-1 to TRBJ2-5; D not resolved. V was shortened by 6 bases and J by 3 bases, with 5 bases between the two germline ends. The length of the CDR3 is 10 residues. Germline values: CDR1 DFQATT, CDR2 SNEGSKA (reference sequence). CDR3 amino acids: CSAYKETQYF. The CDR3 DNA is TGCAGTGCCTATAAAGAGACCCAGTACTTC.

This clonotype was found a few times. The rearrangement links TRBV7-9 to TRBJ1-6, with 8 bases identical to TRBD1. Germline loops: CDR1 SEHNR, CDR2 FQNEAQ (reference sequence). With 4 bases clipped from V and 8 bases from J, the junction kept 7 bases outside the gene matches. CDR3 length: 15 residues. In nucleotides, the CDR3 is TGTGCCAGCAGCTCTGCCGACAGGGGCTATTCACCCCTCCACTTT. Protein: CASSSADRGYSPLHF.

This rearrangement joins TRBV20-1 to TRBJ2-5; the D gene is possibly TRBD1 (5 bases). Judging by the DNA end, TRBJ2-7 fits better; the J call may be wrong. Germline V gives CDR1 DFQATT, CDR2 SNEGSKA (reference sequence). CDR3 size: 14 residues. Written as DNA, the CDR3 is TGCAGTGCTTACCCCGGGCAGGGCAGACACGAGCAGTACTTC. Translating gives CSAYPGQGRHEQYF.

This rearrangement joins TRBV14 to TRBJ2-7; TRBD2 matches at 14 bases. The J call is uncertain, as TRBJ2-1 better fits the DNA end. Germline V gene sequence: CDR1 SGHDN, CDR2 FVKESK. The CDR3 runs to 17 residues. In DNA form, the CDR3 reads TGTGCCAGCAGCCATCTCCGGGGGACTAGCGGGAGTAATGAGCAGTTCTTC. Its translation is CASSHLRGTSGSNEQFF.

The table lists this clonotype with a few counts. V and J are TRBV7-2 and TRBJ2-4; D ambiguous. V lost 3 bases and J lost 5, with 8 bases in between. Germline lookup yields CDR1 SGHTA and CDR2 FQGNSA. The CDR3 has 13 amino acids. CDR3 DNA sequence: TGTGCCAGCAGCTTTTGGATTGAAAACATTCAGTACTTC. This translates into CASSFWIENIQYF.

The V and J genes are TRBV4-1 and TRBJ1-5; D is unclear. V lost 0 bases to trimming and J lost 7 bases, with 7 bases between them. CDR3 length equals 13 residues. Germline V gives CDR1 MGHRA, CDR2 YSYEKL. The CDR3 region is CASSQDLEQPQHF. The CDR3 region has the DNA TGCGCCAGCAGCCAAGATCTGGAACAGCCCCAGCATTTT.

V gene TRBV7-7 combines with J gene TRBJ2-3; 9 nucleotides match TRBD1. The CDR3 runs 15 residues. V lost 5 bases and J lost 6; bases outside the gene matches: 9. The germline V gene has CDR1 SSHAT and CDR2 FNYEAQ (reference sequence). The CDR3 DNA reads TGTGCCAGCAGCCCAGGACAGGGGAGGGGGGATACGCAGTATTTT. Translation: CASSPGQGRGDTQYF.

This clonotype was detected a few times. One junction end does not reproduce the germline sequence, and a read error may be involved. The chain employs TRBV6-6 and TRBJ2-7, with 9 bases aligning to TRBD1. In germline, CDR1 is MNHNY, CDR2 SVGAGI (reference sequence). The CDR3 is made up of 13 amino acids. The CDR3 is CAGRDRVNYEQYF. Written as DNA, the CDR3 is TGTGCCGGCAGGGACAGGGTAAACTACGAGCAGTACTTC.

Only a few counts were recorded for this clonotype. The chain links TRBV4-1 to TRBJ1-2; D may be TRBD1 (6 bases). This CDR3 has 16 amino acids. The V gene lost 2 bases and the J gene lost 5 bases, with 18 bases spanning the gap. Germline assignment: CDR1 MGHRA and CDR2 YSYEKL. The CDR3: CASSQRTDGRDYGYTF. As DNA, the CDR3 is TGCGCCAGCAGCCAACGGACAGACGGGAGGGATTATGGCTACACCTTC.

The J gene is TRBJ1-1, the V gene TRBV5-1; 7 bases line up with TRBD1. CDR1 is SGHRS and CDR2 is YFSETQ in the germline V gene. Trimming at V came to 5 bases and at J to 6 bases, leaving 7 bases not matched to a gene. This CDR3 has 13 amino acids. CDR3 sequence reads: CASSSTGLAEAFF. CDR3 DNA sequence: TGCGCCAGCAGTTCGACAGGGTTGGCTGAAGCTTTCTTT.

The rearrangement links TRBV5-5 to TRBJ2-7; D is tentatively TRBD1 or TRBD2 (5 bases each). The V gene lost 4 bases and the J gene lost 4 bases, with 15 bases spanning the gap. CDR1 is SGHKS, CDR2 YYEKEE, per germline (reference sequence). The CDR3 is made up of 14 amino acids. The CDR3 region has the DNA TGTGCCAGCAGCCTAACGAGGGACGTTTACGAGCAGTACTTC. As protein: CASSLTRDVYEQYF.

This clonotype has just a few counts. The chain links TRBV5-1 to TRBJ2-1; 8 bases are shared with TRBD2. Losses at the gene ends were 3 bases for V and 4 bases for J; bases not matched to a gene: 6. Germline-derived CDR1 and CDR2 are SGHRS and YFSETQ. The CDR3 is 15 amino acids. The CDR3 nucleotides are TGCGCCAGCAGCTCTCATGCGGGGGGATACAATGAGCAGTTCTTC. Amino acids: CASSSHAGGYNEQFF. The variable domain in full, with the rest retrieved from reference TRBV5-1 and TRBJ2-1, is KAGVTQTPRYLIKTRGQQVTLSCSPISGHRSVSWYQQTPGQGLQFLFEYFSETQRNKGNFPGRFSGRQFSNSRSEMNVSTLELGDSALYLCASSSHAGGYNEQFFGPGTRLTVL.

The chain has TRBV10-3 and TRBJ1-1; TRBD1 agrees at 7 bases. With V trimmed by 8 bases and J by 0 bases, 3 bases remained unmatched. The CDR3 loop spans 13 amino acids. The germline gives CDR1 ENHRY, CDR2 SYGVKD. For the CDR3, the DNA is TGTGCCATCCGACAGGGAATGAACACTGAAGCTTTCTTT. Encoded protein: CAIRQGMNTEAFF.